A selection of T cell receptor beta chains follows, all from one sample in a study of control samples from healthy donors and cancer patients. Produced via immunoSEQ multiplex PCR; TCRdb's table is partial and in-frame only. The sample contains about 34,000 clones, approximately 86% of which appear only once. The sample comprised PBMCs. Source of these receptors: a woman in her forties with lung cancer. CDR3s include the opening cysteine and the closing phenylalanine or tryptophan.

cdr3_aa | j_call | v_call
CASSSTISSYEQYF | TRBJ2-7 | TRBV5-4
CASSQGLADGDEQYF | TRBJ2-7 | TRBV4-3
CASSPRGPGSGNTIYF | TRBJ1-3 | TRBV18
CASSLGAINEQFF | TRBJ2-1 | TRBV5-5
CASRHQETQYF | TRBJ2-5 | TRBV12-3/TRBV12-4
CASSATSGVMSSYNEQFF | TRBJ2-1 | TRBV6-1
CASSEWGGSPDNSPLHF | TRBJ1-6 | TRBV25-1
CASSLGGQGHGYTF | TRBJ1-2 | TRBV7-2
CASSPGGNQPQHF | TRBJ1-5 | TRBV14
CASRAGQGASYEQYF | TRBJ2-7 | TRBV2
CASRGFYGYTF | TRBJ1-2 | TRBV6-5
CASSLAGNQPQHF | TRBJ1-5 | TRBV4-2
CASSVSSGSYNEQFF | TRBJ2-1 | TRBV6-4
CASSSSLNQPQHF | TRBJ1-5 | TRBV12-3/TRBV12-4
CASSKTGVSNQPQHF | TRBJ1-5 | TRBV21-1
CASSQTDWNTQYF | TRBJ2-3 | TRBV3-1/TRBV3-2
CASSEMVANQPQHF | TRBJ1-5 | TRBV2
CASSETAMNTEAFF | TRBJ1-1 | TRBV2
CASSPFRGRTEAFF | TRBJ1-1 | TRBV7-9
CASSPRWGHPYEQYF | TRBJ2-7 | TRBV5-6
CASSVGGTANTEAFF | TRBJ1-1 | TRBV9
CASSRQRANTEAFF | TRBJ1-1 | TRBV28
CATSRDSRGSPLHF | TRBJ1-6 | TRBV15
CASSYGPSSPLHF | TRBJ1-6 | TRBV28
CASSLRNSNQPQHF | TRBJ1-5 | TRBV27
CASSQGPGQGKNEQYF | TRBJ2-7 | TRBV3-1/TRBV3-2
CASSPGGVREKLFF | TRBJ1-4 | TRBV11-3
CASRMNTEAFF | TRBJ1-1 | TRBV4-1
CASSLRQGEQYF | TRBJ2-7 | TRBV5-6
CASSWGPGANVLTF | TRBJ2-6 | TRBV2
CASSLKNTEAFF | TRBJ1-1 | TRBV12-3/TRBV12-4
CASSPYGGSSYNEQFF | TRBJ2-1 | TRBV3-1/TRBV3-2
CASRTGTFSGGELFF | TRBJ2-2 | TRBV27
CASSPGTNSEQYF | TRBJ2-7 | TRBV18
CASSYSVLAGAYEQYF | TRBJ2-7 | TRBV6-5
CASSSGTSGNEQFF | TRBJ2-1 | TRBV7-3
CASTPSQGGYEQYF | TRBJ2-7 | TRBV7-6
CAWSAGVPGTEAFF | TRBJ1-1 | TRBV30
CASSAEDINTGELFF | TRBJ2-2 | TRBV11-3
CASSLDLDQPQHF | TRBJ1-5 | TRBV11-2
CASSSPDRQGEAFF | TRBJ1-1 | TRBV7-3